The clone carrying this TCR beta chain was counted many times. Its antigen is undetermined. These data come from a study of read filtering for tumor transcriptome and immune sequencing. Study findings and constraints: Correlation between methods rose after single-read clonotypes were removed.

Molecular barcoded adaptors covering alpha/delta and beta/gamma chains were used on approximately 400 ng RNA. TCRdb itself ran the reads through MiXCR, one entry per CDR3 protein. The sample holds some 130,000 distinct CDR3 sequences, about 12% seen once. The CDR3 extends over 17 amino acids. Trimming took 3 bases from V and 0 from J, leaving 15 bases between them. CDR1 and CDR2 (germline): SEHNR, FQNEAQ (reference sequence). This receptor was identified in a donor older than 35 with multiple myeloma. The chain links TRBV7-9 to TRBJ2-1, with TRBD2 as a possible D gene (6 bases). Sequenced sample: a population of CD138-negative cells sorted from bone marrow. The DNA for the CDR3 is TGTGCCAGCAGCTTGAGGGGAGGACGGAGCTCCTACAATGAGCAGTTCTTC. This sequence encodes CASSLRGGRSSYNEQFF.